This T cell receptor (beta chain) was obtained from a study of blood T cell repertoires in COVID-19. About the study: The study drew acute and convalescent COVID-19 samples from the United States, Italy and Spain. From T cells, B-cell-depleted T cells, or PBMCs came the material, which was cDNA or gDNA.

Germline lookup yields CDR1 MNHEY and CDR2 SVGEGT. Trimming took off 0 bases at V and 0 bases at J, with 10 bases between the two ends. The CDR3 totals 16 residues. TCRdb keeps only in-frame clones here, not all; method: immunoSEQ multiplex PCR. The sample has 50,000 or so clones; 75% to 95% are singletons. This chain uses TRBV6-2 or TRBV6-3 with TRBJ2-3, with D perhaps TRBD2 (6 bases). What was sequenced was peripheral blood. This sequence originates from a man between 65 and 85 years old with active COVID-19. The CDR3 loop reads CASSYSGAGSTDTQYF. The DNA for the CDR3 is TGTGCCAGCAGTTACTCAGGGGCGGGAAGCACAGATACGCAGTATTTT.